Shown below are 2 T cell receptor beta chains from a single sample sequenced in a study of blood T cells in healthy people across ages. The authors ran a second PCR of about 6 to 11 cycles using a sample-barcoded 5' primer and a J-beta primer mix. One entry per CDR3 protein results from TCRdb running MiXCR on the 5' RACE reads. Among about 680,000 distinct CDR3 sequences, roughly 49% were seen once, and the ten largest hold 30% to 35%. The sequencing input was blood. The receptors originated from a woman in her fifties or sixties in good health.

V and J are TRBV7-2 and TRBJ1-2, with D possibly TRBD1 on 6 matching bases. Deletions cut 5 bases from V and 4 bases from J, with 14 bases between. Germline lookup yields CDR1 SGHTA and CDR2 FQGNSA. CDR3 size: 14 residues. The CDR3 DNA reads TGTGCCAGCAGCGTGGGGGCGCGAAGCTATGGCTACACCTTC. This sequence encodes CASSVGARSYGYTF.

This rearrangement joins TRBV5-5 to TRBJ2-3; 11 nucleotides line up with TRBD2. Per the germline V gene, CDR1 is SGHKS and CDR2 is YYEKEE (reference sequence). This CDR3 contains 17 residues. J was trimmed by 2 bases and V by 5 bases; bases with no gene match: 10. The CDR3: CASRRTSGLINTDTQYF. The CDR3 DNA is TGTGCCAGCAGAAGGACTAGCGGGCTTATTAACACAGATACGCAGTATTTT. The complete variable domain, with remaining parts taken from reference TRBV5-5 and TRBJ2-3, reads DAGVTQSPTHLIKTRGQQVTLRCSPISGHKSVSWYQQVLGQGPQFIFQYYEKEERGRGNFPDRFSARQFPNYSSELNVNALLLGDSALYLCASRRTSGLINTDTQYFGPGTRLTVL.